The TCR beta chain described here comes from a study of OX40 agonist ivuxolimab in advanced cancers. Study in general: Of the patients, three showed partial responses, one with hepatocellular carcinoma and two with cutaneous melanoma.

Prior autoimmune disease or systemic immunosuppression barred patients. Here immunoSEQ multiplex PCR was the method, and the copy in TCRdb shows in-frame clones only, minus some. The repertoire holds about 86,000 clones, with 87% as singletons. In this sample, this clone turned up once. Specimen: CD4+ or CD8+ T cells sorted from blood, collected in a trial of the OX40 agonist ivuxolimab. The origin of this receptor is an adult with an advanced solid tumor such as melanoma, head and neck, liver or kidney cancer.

The DNA for the CDR3 is TGTGCCATCAGAACCGAGCGGGAGGGCGACAATGAGCAGTTCTTC. Encoded protein: CAIRTEREGDNEQFF. This chain connects TRBV10-3 to TRBJ2-1; 10 bases agree with TRBD2. The J segment lost 5 bases and the V segment lost 6 bases, leaving 7 bases of the junction unmatched. Germline-derived CDR1 and CDR2 are ENHRY and SYGVKD. CDR3 length equals 15 residues.